This TCR beta chain was retrieved from a study of control samples from healthy donors and cancer patients. The CDR3 totals 13 residues. With 3 bases removed from V and 3 bases from J, the gap between germline ends came to 8 bases. The V gene's germline CDR1 is KGHSH and CDR2 LQKENI. Data came from immunoSEQ multiplex PCR; TCRdb stores just in-frame clones and leaves some out. This table has tens of thousands of clones, 84% appearing once. The sequenced sample was PBMCs. The sequence was obtained from a man aged 65 to 79 with lung cancer. The chain joins TRBV18 to TRBJ2-5; no reliable D call. The CDR3 nucleotides read TGTGCCAGCTCACCCGGGCTTGAAGAGACCCAGTACTTC. The encoded protein is CASSPGLEETQYF. The entire variable domain, with the rest obtained from reference TRBV18 and TRBJ2-5, is as follows: NAGVMQNPRHLVRRRGQEARLRCSPMKGHSHVYWYRQLPEEGLKFMVYLQKENIIDESGMPKERFSAEFPKEGPSILRIQQVVRGDSAAYFCASSPGLEETQYFGPGTRLLVL.